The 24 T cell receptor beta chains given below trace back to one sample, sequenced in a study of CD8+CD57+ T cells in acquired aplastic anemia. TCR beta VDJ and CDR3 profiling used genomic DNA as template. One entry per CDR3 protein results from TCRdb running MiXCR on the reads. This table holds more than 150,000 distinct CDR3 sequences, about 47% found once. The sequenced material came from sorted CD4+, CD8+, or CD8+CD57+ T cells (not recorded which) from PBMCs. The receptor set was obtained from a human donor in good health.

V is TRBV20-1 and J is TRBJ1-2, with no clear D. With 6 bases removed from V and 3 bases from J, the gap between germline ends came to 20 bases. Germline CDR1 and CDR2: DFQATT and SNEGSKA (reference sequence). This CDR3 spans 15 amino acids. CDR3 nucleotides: TGCAGTGCCGCCACCTCTGGAAGGGTGTACTATGGCTACACCTTC. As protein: CSAATSGRVYYGYTF.

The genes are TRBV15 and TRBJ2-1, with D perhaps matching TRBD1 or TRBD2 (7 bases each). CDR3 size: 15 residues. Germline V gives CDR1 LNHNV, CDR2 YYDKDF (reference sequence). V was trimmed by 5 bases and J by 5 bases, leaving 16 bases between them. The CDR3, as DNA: TGTGCCACCAGCCATCCGCAGGGGGGGCACAATGAGCAGTTCTTC. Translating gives CATSHPQGGHNEQFF.

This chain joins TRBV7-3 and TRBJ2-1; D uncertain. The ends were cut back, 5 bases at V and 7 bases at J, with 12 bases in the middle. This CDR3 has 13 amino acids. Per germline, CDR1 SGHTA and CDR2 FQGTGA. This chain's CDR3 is CASSQGLGNEQFF. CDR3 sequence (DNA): TGTGCCAGCAGCCAAGGGTTAGGGAATGAGCAGTTCTTC.

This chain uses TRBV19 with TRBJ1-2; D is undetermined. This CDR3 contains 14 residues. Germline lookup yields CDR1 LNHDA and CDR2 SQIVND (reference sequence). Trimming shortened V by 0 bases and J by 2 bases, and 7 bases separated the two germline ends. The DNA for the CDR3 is TGTGCCAGTAGTATAGAGGGATTGAACTATGGCTACACCTTC. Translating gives CASSIEGLNYGYTF.

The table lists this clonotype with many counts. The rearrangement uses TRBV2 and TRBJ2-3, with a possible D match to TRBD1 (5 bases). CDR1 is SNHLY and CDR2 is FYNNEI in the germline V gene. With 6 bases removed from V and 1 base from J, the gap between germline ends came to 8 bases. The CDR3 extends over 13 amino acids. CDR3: CASRDTRTDTQYF. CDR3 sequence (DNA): TGTGCCAGCAGGGACACCCGCACAGATACGCAGTATTTT.

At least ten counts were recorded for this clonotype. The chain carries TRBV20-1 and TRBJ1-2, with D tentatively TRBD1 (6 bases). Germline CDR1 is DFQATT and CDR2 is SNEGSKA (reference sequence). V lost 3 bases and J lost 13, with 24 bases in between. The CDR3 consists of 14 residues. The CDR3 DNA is TGCAGTGCTAGGGCCGCCGACGGGACACCTATTCTCACCTTC. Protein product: CSARAADGTPILTF.

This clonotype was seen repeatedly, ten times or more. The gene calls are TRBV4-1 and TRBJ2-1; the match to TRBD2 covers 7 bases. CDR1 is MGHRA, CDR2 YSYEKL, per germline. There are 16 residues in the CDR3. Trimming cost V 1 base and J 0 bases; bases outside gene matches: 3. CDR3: CASSQVGRSSYNEQFF. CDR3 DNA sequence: TGCGCCAGCAGCCAAGTCGGGAGGAGCTCCTACAATGAGCAGTTCTTC.

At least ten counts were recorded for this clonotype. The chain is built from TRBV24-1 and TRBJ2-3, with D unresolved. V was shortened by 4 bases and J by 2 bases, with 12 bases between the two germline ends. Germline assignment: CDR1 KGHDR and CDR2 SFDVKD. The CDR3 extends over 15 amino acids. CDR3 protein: CATSDPGQNTDTQYF. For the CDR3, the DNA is TGTGCCACCAGTGACCCTGGGCAGAACACAGATACGCAGTATTTT.

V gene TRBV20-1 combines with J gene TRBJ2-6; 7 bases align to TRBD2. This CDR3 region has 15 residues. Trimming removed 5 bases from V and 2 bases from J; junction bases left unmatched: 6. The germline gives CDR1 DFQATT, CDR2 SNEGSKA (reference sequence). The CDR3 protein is CSAYGRRAGANVLTF. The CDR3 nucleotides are TGCAGTGCTTACGGGAGGAGGGCTGGGGCCAACGTCCTGACTTTC.

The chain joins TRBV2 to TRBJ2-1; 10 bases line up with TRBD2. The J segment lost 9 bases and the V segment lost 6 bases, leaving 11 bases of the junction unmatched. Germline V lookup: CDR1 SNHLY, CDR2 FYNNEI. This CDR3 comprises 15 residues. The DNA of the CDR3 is TGTGCCAGCAGACCCACTAGCGGGGCGGGTAGTGAGCAGTTCTTC. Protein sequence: CASRPTSGAGSEQFF.

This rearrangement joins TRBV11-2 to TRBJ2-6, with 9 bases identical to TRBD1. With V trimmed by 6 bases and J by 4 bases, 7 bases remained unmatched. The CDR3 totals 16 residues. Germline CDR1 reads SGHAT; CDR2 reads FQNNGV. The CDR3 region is CASRAGTGRGANVLTF. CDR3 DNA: TGTGCCAGCAGAGCCGGGACAGGGCGGGGGGCCAACGTCCTGACTTTC.

DNA of the CDR3: TGTGCCAGTAGTACCAACACGGCTAGGGGAAAACTGTTTTTT. It translates to CASSTNTARGKLFF. The chain couples TRBV19 to TRBJ1-4; maybe TRBD1 (5 bases). CDR3 size: 14 residues. Germline values: CDR1 LNHDA, CDR2 SQIVND (reference sequence). The V and J ends lost 4 bases and 10 bases respectively, with 16 bases between them.

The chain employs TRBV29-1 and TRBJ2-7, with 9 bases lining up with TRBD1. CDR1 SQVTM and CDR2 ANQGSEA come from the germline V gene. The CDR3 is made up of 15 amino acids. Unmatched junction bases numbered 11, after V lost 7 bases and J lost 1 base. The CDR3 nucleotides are TGCAGCGCCAGCATGGATGGACAGGGGTCCTACGAGCAGTACTTC. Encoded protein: CSASMDGQGSYEQYF.

CDR3 DNA: TGTGCCAGTAGTGCGGGACAGGGTGTAAACACCATATATTTT. It is translated as CASSAGQGVNTIYF. The V and J genes are TRBV19 and TRBJ1-3, with 9 bases matching TRBD1. The V gene's germline CDR1 is LNHDA and CDR2 SQIVND (reference sequence). Losses at the gene ends were 5 bases for V and 6 bases for J; bases not matched to a gene: 5. The CDR3 runs to 14 residues.

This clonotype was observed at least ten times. DNA for the CDR3: TGTGCCAGCAGGGACAATAACAATGAGCAGTTCTTC. It yields the protein CASRDNNNEQFF. This chain uses TRBV2 with TRBJ2-1; tentative D call: TRBD1 (5 bases). Germline V gene lookup returns CDR1 SNHLY and CDR2 FYNNEI. The CDR3 covers 12 residues. V gave up 6 bases and J gave up 5 bases, with 8 bases separating them.

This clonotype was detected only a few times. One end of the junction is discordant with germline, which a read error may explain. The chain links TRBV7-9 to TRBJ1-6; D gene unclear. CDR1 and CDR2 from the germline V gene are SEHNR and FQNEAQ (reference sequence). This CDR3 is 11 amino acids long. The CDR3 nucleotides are TGCGCCAGCAGCCATTATTCACCCCTCCACTTT. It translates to CASSHYSPLHF.

CDR3 loop: CASSLGLAAQDTQYF. As DNA, the CDR3 is TGTGCCAGCAGCCTTGGACTAGCGGCTCAAGATACGCAGTATTTT. The V call is TRBV3-1, the J call TRBJ2-3, with TRBD2 identical over 10 bases. The CDR3 contains 15 residues. V dropped 4 bases and J dropped 5; count of bases not matched to a gene: 6. Germline values: CDR1 LGHDT, CDR2 YNNKEL (reference sequence).

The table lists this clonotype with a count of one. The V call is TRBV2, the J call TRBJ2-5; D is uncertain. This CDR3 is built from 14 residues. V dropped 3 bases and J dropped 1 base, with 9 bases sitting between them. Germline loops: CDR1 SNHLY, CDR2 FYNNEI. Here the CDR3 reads CASSDRLGQETQYF. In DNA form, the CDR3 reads TGTGCCAGCAGTGATCGGTTGGGCCAAGAGACCCAGTACTTC.

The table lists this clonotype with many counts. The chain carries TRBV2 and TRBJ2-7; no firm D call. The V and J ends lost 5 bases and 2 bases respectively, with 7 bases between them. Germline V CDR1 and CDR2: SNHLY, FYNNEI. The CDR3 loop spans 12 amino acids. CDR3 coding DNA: TGTGCCAGCAGTTCACAGACCTACGAGCAGTACTTC. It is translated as CASSSQTYEQYF. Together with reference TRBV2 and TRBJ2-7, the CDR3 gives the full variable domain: EPEVTQTPSHQVTQMGQEVILRCVPISNHLYFYWYRQILGQKVEFLVSFYNNEISEKSEIFDDQFSVERPDGSNFTLKIRSTKLEDSAMYFCASSSQTYEQYFGPGTRLTVT.

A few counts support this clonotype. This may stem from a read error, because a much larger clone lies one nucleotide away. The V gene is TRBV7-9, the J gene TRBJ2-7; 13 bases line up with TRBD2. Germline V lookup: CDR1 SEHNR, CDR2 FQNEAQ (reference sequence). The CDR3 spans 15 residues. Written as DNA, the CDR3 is TGCGCCAGCAGCTTGAAGACTAGCGGGAGGTACGAGCAGTACTTC. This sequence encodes CASSLKTSGRYEQYF.

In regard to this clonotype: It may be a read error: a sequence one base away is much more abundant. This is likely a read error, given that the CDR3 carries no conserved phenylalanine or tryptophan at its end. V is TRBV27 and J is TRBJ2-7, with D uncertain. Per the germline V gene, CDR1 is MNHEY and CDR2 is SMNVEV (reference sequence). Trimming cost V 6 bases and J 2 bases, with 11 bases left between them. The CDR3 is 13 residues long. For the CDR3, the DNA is TGTGCCAGCAGGGCAGTAGGGCCCTACGAGCAGTACCTC. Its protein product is CASRAVGPYEQYL.

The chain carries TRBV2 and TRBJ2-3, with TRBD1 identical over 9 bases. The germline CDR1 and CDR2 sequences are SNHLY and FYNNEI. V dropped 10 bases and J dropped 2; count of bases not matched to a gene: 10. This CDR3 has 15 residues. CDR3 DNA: TGTGCCACCTCATCCGGGACAGGGTCCACAGATACGCAGTATTTT. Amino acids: CATSSGTGSTDTQYF. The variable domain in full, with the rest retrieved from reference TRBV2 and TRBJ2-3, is EPEVTQTPSHQVTQMGQEVILRCVPISNHLYFYWYRQILGQKVEFLVSFYNNEISEKSEIFDDQFSVERPDGSNFTLKIRSTKLEDSAMYFCATSSGTGSTDTQYFGPGTRLTVL.

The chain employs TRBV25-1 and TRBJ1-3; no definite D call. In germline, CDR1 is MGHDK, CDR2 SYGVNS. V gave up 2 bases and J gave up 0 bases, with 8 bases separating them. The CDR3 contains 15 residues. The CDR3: CASSEGDHSGNTIYF. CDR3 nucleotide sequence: TGTGCCAGCAGTGAAGGTGACCACTCTGGAAACACCATATATTTT.

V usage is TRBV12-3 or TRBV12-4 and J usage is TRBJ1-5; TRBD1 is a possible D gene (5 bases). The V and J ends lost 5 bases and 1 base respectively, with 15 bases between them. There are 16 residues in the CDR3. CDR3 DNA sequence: TGTGCCAGCAGTCCGGTGAGGCCAGGGAGCAATCAGCCCCAGCATTTT. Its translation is CASSPVRPGSNQPQHF.